This entry features one T cell receptor beta chain sequence. Its antigen remains unknown. This sample is drawn from a study of T cell responses to AZD1222 COVID-19 vaccine. The assay was immunoSEQ multiplex PCR, and TCRdb's table has in-frame clones only and misses some. The sample records about 120,000 clones, roughly nine tenths being singletons. Broader study findings: Only a handful of people who got AZD1222 tested seropositive at baseline. Repertoires were obtained solely post-peak T cell response. Increased Spike-specific TCR breadth and depth were observed after two AZD1222 doses.

The sequenced sample was peripheral blood, obtained on day 0 of AZD1222 vaccination. This TCR was sampled from an adult in good health.

The DNA of the CDR3 is TGTGCCTCGTCATCCCAACCGGGACAGATGTTAACTGAAGCTTTCTTT. Translation gives CASSSQPGQMLTEAFF. This chain links TRBV19 with TRBJ1-1, with 7 nucleotides matching TRBD1. The CDR3 spans 16 residues. J gave up 5 bases and V 11 bases, and 20 bases lay outside the gene matches. Germline V gene lookup returns CDR1 LNHDA and CDR2 SQIVND (reference sequence).